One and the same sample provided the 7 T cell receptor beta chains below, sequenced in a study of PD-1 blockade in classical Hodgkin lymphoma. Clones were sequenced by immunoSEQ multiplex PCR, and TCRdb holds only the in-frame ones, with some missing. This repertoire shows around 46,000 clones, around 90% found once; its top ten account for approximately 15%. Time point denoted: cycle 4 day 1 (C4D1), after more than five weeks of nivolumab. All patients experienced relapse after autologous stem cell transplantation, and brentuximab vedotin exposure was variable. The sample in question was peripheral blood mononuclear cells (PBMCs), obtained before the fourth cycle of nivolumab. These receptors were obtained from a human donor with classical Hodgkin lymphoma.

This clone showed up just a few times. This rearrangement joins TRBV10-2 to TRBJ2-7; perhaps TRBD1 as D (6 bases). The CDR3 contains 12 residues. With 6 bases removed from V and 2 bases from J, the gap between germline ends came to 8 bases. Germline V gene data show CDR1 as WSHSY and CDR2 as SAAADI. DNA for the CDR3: TGCGCCAGCAGGAGGGACACCTACGAGCAGTACTTC. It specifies CASRRDTYEQYF.

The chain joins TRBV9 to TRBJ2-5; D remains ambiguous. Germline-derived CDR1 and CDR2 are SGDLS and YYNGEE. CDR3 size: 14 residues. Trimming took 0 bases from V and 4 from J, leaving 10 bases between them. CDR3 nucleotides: TGTGCCAGCAGCGTAGAAGGTGTGGGAGAGACCCAGTACTTC. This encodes CASSVEGVGETQYF.

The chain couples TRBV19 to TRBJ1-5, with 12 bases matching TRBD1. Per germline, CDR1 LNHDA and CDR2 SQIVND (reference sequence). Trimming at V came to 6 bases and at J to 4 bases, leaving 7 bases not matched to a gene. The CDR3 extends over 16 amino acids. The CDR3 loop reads CASRGQGAFGNQPQHF. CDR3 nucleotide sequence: TGTGCCAGTAGGGGACAGGGGGCTTTTGGGAATCAGCCCCAGCATTTT.

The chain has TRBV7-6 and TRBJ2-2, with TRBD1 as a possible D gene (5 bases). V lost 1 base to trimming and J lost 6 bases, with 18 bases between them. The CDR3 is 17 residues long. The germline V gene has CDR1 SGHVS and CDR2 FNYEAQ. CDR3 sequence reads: CASSLVAGRVVSGELFF. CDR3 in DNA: TGTGCCAGCAGCTTAGTCGCAGGCAGGGTAGTCTCCGGGGAGCTGTTTTTT. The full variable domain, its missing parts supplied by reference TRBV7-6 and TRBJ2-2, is GAGVSQSPRYKVTKRGQDVALRCDPISGHVSLYWYRQALGQGPEFLTYFNYEAQQDKSGLPNDRFSAERPEGSISTLTIQRTEQRDSAMYRCASSLVAGRVVSGELFFGEGSRLTVL.

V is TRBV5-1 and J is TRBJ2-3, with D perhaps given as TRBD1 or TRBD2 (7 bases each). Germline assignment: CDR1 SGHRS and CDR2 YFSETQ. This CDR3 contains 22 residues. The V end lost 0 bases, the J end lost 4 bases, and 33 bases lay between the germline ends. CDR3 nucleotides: TGCGCCAGCAGCTTGGTTGGGACAGTGGGAATATCTGTGGCGGGAGAAGCAGATACGCAGTATTTT. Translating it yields CASSLVGTVGISVAGEADTQYF.

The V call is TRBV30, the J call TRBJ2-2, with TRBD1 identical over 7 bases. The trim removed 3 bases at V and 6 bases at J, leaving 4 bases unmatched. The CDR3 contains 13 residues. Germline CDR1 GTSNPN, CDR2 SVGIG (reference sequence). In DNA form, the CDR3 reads TGTGCCTGGAGGTTTACAGGGGCCGGGGAGCTGTTTTTT. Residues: CAWRFTGAGELFF.

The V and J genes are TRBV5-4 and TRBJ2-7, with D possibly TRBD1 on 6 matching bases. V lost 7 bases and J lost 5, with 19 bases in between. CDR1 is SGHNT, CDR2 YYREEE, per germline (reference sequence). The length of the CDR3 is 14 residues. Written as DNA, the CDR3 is TGTGCCAGCGGTCGTTGGGGGCAGGTAAACGAGCAGTACTTC. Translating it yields CASGRWGQVNEQYF.